One and the same sample provided the 3 T cell receptor beta chains below, sequenced in a study of cytomegalovirus exposure and HLA in healthy donors. The repertoire was sequenced with immunoSEQ multiplex PCR; TCRdb's copy has only in-frame clones and lacks some. Among over 110,000 clones listed, about nine tenths were seen once. Sequenced material: PBMCs. These receptors all stem from a man between 18 and 35 years old in good health and CMV-seronegative.

V and J are TRBV6-5 and TRBJ2-2, with D uncertain. Trimming took 2 bases from V and 0 from J, leaving 7 bases between them. CDR3 size: 15 residues. CDR1 is MNHEY and CDR2 is SVGAGI in the germline V gene. The CDR3 coding sequence is TGTGCCAGCAGTTACGTTGCAGCGAACACCGGGGAGCTGTTTTTT. This translates into CASSYVAANTGELFF.

This clone was detected only a few times. The chain uses TRBV12-5 and TRBJ2-7; 10 bases match TRBD1. This CDR3 region has 14 residues. V was clipped by 6 bases and J by 2 bases; unmatched bases: 4. In germline, CDR1 is LGHNT, CDR2 FRNRAP. The CDR3 region is CASGSGQGTYEQYF. CDR3 DNA: TGTGCTAGTGGGTCGGGACAGGGGACCTACGAGCAGTACTTC.

The chain employs TRBV15 and TRBJ2-1; TRBD2 matches at 11 bases. The CDR3 runs to 16 residues. V lost 1 base, J lost 12 bases, and 11 bases stayed unmatched. CDR1 and CDR2 (germline): LNHNV, YYDKDF (reference sequence). The CDR3 bases are TGTGCCACCAGCAGAGGATTTCAACTAGCGGGAGAGTGGCAGTTCTTC. Its translation: CATSRGFQLAGEWQFF.